This TCR beta chain was captured in a study of shared clonotypes between healthy human individuals. The V gene's germline CDR1 is LNHDA and CDR2 SQIVND (reference sequence). Trimming left V 3 bases short and J 0 bases short, with 8 bases between. This CDR3 spans 14 amino acids. Evenly divided among several immunoSEQ plates was the genomic DNA of each subset. Clones were read by immunoSEQ multiplex PCR, and TCRdb kept only the in-frame ones, dropping some. Of around 980,000 clones listed, 75% to 85% are singletons. The sequence derives from a man aged 18-30 years in good health. Some clones in this sample may be carry-over from other donors' samples. The specimen sequenced was memory CD4+ T cells from PBMCs. Subset in this sample: CD45RA-negative fraction. V and J are TRBV19 and TRBJ1-1; D is unresolved. CDR3 amino acids: CASSMRLMNTEAFF. The CDR3 nucleotides are TGTGCCAGTAGTATGCGGCTCATGAACACTGAAGCTTTCTTT.